This T cell receptor (beta chain) was sequenced in a study of blood T cell repertoires in COVID-19 (dated by TCRdb to 2018 to 2020). Background on the whole study: Collaborator samples came from the United States, Italy and Spain and covered acute and convalescent phases of COVID-19. The sample metadata nearly always contained a de-identified subject ID, COVID-19 status, age in years and sex. HLA class I and class II types, where available, came from metadata supplied by the sample provider rather than from assay-based typing. Deeply sampled blood TCRbeta repertoires from subjects exposed to, actively infected with, or recovered from COVID-19 were included in the dataset. A freely available public database, intended as a resource for researchers studying the immune response to SARS-CoV-2, is where the repertoires were released. Samples came from the ongoing ImmuneRACE study (first 160 participants) plus 1,254 subjects from 6 global collaborators. The prospective study material was composed of cDNA or gDNA derived from T cells, B-cell-depleted T cells, or PBMCs. The paper's findings and limits, for the study overall: The quantity of clinical and demographic metadata differed by source and by participant and was supplied without curation.

TCRbeta CDR3 regions were amplified from genomic DNA using the immunoSEQ Assay, a bias-controlled multiplex PCR. Concerning the study's data processing: Nucleated cell counts per sample were estimated from amplification of reference gene primers within the assay. Sequence reads were collapsed and filtered to measure the absolute abundance of every unique TCRbeta CDR3 rearrangement. For each sample, productive Simpson clonality was calculated as the square root of Simpson's diversity index across productive rearrangements. TCRdb retrieved this table from immuneACCESS and kept in-frame rearrangements only. Not all clones are present; in checked studies, unresolved V genes account for under half, and no reason is known for the remainder. The V and J calls and clone size come from that table; D and trimming were worked out from the DNA. The sample has tens of thousands of clones on record, roughly 90% of them singletons. Of the sample, roughly 3.6% falls within the top ten clones.

CDR3 length: 15 amino acids, cysteine to phenylalanine. This entry keeps only the CDR3 DNA: 45 bases, framed from base 1. According to the germline V gene, CDR1 reads SGHNT and CDR2 reads YENEEA. V is trimmed back by 3 bases and J by 10 bases, and the junction contains 10 bases that no gene match accounts for. This clone was found once. No antigen is known for it. No base quality information exists; no much larger clone differs at one position. Whole blood was collected in K2EDTA tubes by collaborating institutions according to the institutions' own protocols. Collaborator samples were shipped for TCRbeta analysis as frozen whole blood, isolated PBMCs, or DNA extracted from either sample type.

The rearrangement combines TRBV11-3 with TRBJ2-1; TRBD2 aligns with 9 central bases. Source material: peripheral blood. The TCR was taken from a man between 45 and 60 years old with acute or convalescent COVID-19. The CDR3 reads as follows: CASSFGGLATGEQFF. The DNA sequence is TGTGCCAGCAGCTTCGGAGGACTAGCGACAGGAGAGCAGTTCTTC.